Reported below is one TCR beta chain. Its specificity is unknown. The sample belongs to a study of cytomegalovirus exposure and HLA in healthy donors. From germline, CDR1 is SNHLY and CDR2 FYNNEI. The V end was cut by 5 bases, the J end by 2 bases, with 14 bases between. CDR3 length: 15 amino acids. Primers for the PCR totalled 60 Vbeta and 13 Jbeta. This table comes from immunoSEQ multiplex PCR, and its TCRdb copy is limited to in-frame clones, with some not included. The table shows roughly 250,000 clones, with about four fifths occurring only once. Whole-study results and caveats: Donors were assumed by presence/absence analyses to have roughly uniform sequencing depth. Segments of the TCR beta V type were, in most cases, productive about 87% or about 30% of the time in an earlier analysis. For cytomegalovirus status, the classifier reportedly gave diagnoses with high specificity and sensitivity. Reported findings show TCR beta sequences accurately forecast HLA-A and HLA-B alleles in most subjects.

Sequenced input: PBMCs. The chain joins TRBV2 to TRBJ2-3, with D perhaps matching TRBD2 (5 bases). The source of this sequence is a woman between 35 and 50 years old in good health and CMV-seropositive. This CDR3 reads CASSTQEEFTDTQYF. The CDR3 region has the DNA TGTGCCAGCAGTACCCAGGAGGAATTCACAGATACGCAGTATTTT.